This T cell receptor (beta chain) was recorded in a study of blood T cell repertoires in COVID-19. Across the study: COVID-19 samples from acute and convalescent phases originated in the United States, Italy and Spain. Sources were T cells, B-cell-depleted T cells, or PBMCs; the material itself was cDNA or gDNA.

Clones were sequenced by immunoSEQ multiplex PCR, and TCRdb holds only the in-frame ones, with some missing. This sample carries 300,000 to 350,000 clones, approximately 89% of them seen once, and the ten largest clones take around 4%. Trimming shortened V by 1 base and J by 3 bases, and 22 bases separated the two germline ends. Germline V gene data show CDR1 as SGDLS and CDR2 as YYNGEE. The CDR3 has 19 amino acids. In Seattle, patients joined the study during active infection and were tracked longitudinally. The V gene is TRBV9, the J gene TRBJ2-2; perhaps TRBD2 as D (5 bases). This sequence was found in a woman aged 60 to 75 with COVID-19, enrolled during active disease. The specimen was peripheral blood. CDR3 residues: CASSVSADTRQPYTGELFF. CDR3 DNA: TGTGCCAGCAGCGTATCCGCCGATACTAGGCAACCCTACACCGGGGAGCTGTTTTTT.